The 29 T cell receptor beta chains reported below all come from one sample, sequenced in a study of CDR3 diversity in severe acne. TCRdb reprocessed the PCR reads with MiXCR, giving one entry per CDR3 protein. Of about 100,000 distinct CDR3 sequences listed, under 60% are singletons. Sequenced input: blood. These receptors were taken from a male donor with acne.

The table lists this clonotype with a few counts. The junction differs from germline at one of its ends, possibly a read error. The gene calls are TRBV10-3 and TRBJ2-7; 8 bases map to TRBD1. Germline V gives CDR1 ENHRY, CDR2 SYGVKD. The CDR3 totals 12 residues. CDR3 residues: CASSPRDRFQYF. DNA for the CDR3: TGTGCCAGCAGTCCCCGGGACAGGTTCCAGTACTTC.

This clonotype has at least ten counts. V usage is TRBV11-2 and J usage is TRBJ2-3; D ambiguous. The V end lost 6 bases, the J end lost 2 bases, and 12 bases lay between the germline ends. CDR3 length equals 14 residues. CDR1 is SGHAT and CDR2 is FQNNGV in the germline V gene. The CDR3 DNA follows: TGTGCCAGCAGGACGAAGGGCCCCACAGATACGCAGTATTTT. Its translation: CASRTKGPTDTQYF.

This chain connects TRBV20-1 to TRBJ1-5, with D tentatively TRBD1 (6 bases). CDR1 is DFQATT, CDR2 SNEGSKA, per germline (reference sequence). Trimming stripped 1 base from V and 5 bases from J, with 15 bases between. The CDR3 sequence is 15 residues long. DNA of the CDR3: TGCAGTGCTAGAGGTCGGCAGGGGTCCGATCAGCCCCAGCATTTT. This translates into CSARGRQGSDQPQHF.

This sequence joins TRBV6-6 and TRBJ2-3; 10 nucleotides agree with TRBD2. The V gene's germline CDR1 is MNHNY and CDR2 SVGAGI (reference sequence). Trimming took 2 bases from V and 6 from J; bases not matched to a gene: 17. This CDR3 has 19 residues. The CDR3 protein is CASSYTPRLLAGDPDTQYF. In DNA form, the CDR3 reads TGTGCCAGCAGTTACACCCCAAGGCTCCTAGCGGGAGACCCCGATACGCAGTATTTT.

J is TRBJ1-4 and V is TRBV6-4; 7 bases map to TRBD1. J lost 2 bases, V lost 4 bases, and 7 bases had no gene match. The CDR3 runs to 16 residues. The V gene's germline CDR1 is MRHNA and CDR2 SNTAGT. Here the CDR3 DNA reads TGTGCCAGCAGTGGGACCCTGGGACAGACTAATGAAAAACTGTTTTTT. Translated: CASSGTLGQTNEKLFF.

This clonotype has a single count. Relative to the germline gene, one junction end is altered; a read error may explain this. The chain carries TRBV6-1 and TRBJ1-4; a weak D match, TRBD1 (5 bases). The germline V gene has CDR1 MNHNS and CDR2 SASEGT. The CDR3 is 15 amino acids. Here the CDR3 DNA reads TGTGCCAGCAGTGCGCGTGAGGGGACTAATGAAAAACCGTTTTTT. Translation gives CASSAREGTNEKPFF.

The chain joins TRBV28 to TRBJ2-7; D uncertain. The CDR3 has 17 residues. The V gene's germline CDR1 is MDHEN and CDR2 SYDVKM. V was cut by 3 bases and J by 2 bases, with 20 bases left in between. This CDR3 is CASSLSPDTIPTYEQYF. The CDR3 region has the DNA TGTGCCAGCAGTTTGTCCCCAGACACGATACCCACCTACGAGCAGTACTTC.

The gene calls are TRBV2 and TRBJ2-1, with 14 bases aligning to TRBD2. The V gene end was trimmed by 4 bases and the J gene end by 5 bases; junction bases not matched to a gene: 1. The CDR3 loop spans 15 amino acids. From germline, CDR1 is SNHLY and CDR2 FYNNEI. In DNA form, the CDR3 reads TGTGCCAGCAGTGGGACTAGCGGGAGGCACAATGAGCAGTTCTTC. This encodes CASSGTSGRHNEQFF.

This clonotype has at least ten counts. The chain carries TRBV7-2 and TRBJ1-2; 7 bases line up with TRBD1. The CDR3 consists of 13 residues. J gave up 5 bases and V 3 bases, and 3 bases lay outside the gene matches. Germline V CDR1 and CDR2: SGHTA, FQGNSA. CDR3 sequence (DNA): TGTGCCAGCAGCTTTTCCAGGGGGTATGGCTACACCTTC. The encoded protein is CASSFSRGYGYTF. Combining the CDR3 with reference TRBV7-2 and TRBJ1-2 gives the whole variable domain GAGVSQSPSNKVTEKGKDVELRCDPISGHTALYWYRQSLGQGLEFLIYFQGNSAPDKSGLPSDRFSAERTGGSVSTLTIQRTQQEDSAVYLCASSFSRGYGYTFGSGTRLTVV.

The genes are TRBV6-1 and TRBJ1-2; D is undetermined. The germline V and J ends were trimmed by 2 bases and 8 bases, with 12 bases remaining between them. CDR1 is MNHNS and CDR2 is SASEGT in the germline V gene. The CDR3 sequence is 13 residues long. CDR3 in DNA: TGTGCCAGCAGTGAAAGAAGGGAAGGGGGCTACACCTTC. This gives the protein CASSERREGGYTF.

This clonotype was seen ten or more times. The V and J genes are TRBV28 and TRBJ2-3, with 11 bases aligning to TRBD2. With V trimmed by 3 bases and J by 2 bases, 10 bases remained unmatched. Germline V gene data show CDR1 as MDHEN and CDR2 as SYDVKM. CDR3 size: 18 residues. DNA for the CDR3: TGTGCCAGCAGTTTTCTCCCACTACTAGCGGGAGACACAGATACGCAGTATTTT. Translated: CASSFLPLLAGDTDTQYF. Supplemented by reference TRBV28 and TRBJ2-3, the full variable domain reads DVKVTQSSRYLVKRTGEKVFLECVQDMDHENMFWYRQDPGLGLRLIYFSYDVKMKEKGDIPEGYSVSREKKERFSLILESASTNQTSMYLCASSFLPLLAGDTDTQYFGPGTRLTVL.

Regarding this clonotype: This may stem from a read error, because a much larger clone lies one nucleotide away. The V and J genes are TRBV19 and TRBJ2-5, with 8 bases matching TRBD2. The CDR3 is made up of 16 amino acids. Germline V gene sequence: CDR1 LNHDA, CDR2 SQIVND (reference sequence). In DNA, the CDR3 is TGTGCCAGTAGCCAAACGATAGCGGGATCGGGAGAGGCCCAGTACTTC. Translation gives CASSQTIAGSGEAQYF.

This clonotype appeared many times. For the CDR3, the DNA is TGTGCCAGTAGTATAGGTCCAACCACAGATACGCAGTATTTT. Translating gives CASSIGPTTDTQYF. The V gene is TRBV19, the J gene TRBJ2-3; the D is unclear. Germline V CDR1 and CDR2: LNHDA, SQIVND (reference sequence). V lost 1 base and J lost 2, with 7 bases in between. The CDR3 has 14 amino acids.

This clonotype was detected many times. This chain links TRBV5-1 with TRBJ1-2; D not certain. Germline CDR1 reads SGHRS; CDR2 reads YFSETQ. The CDR3 loop spans 14 amino acids. V lost 0 bases and J 14 bases, leaving 20 bases between the germline ends. In DNA form, the CDR3 reads TGCGCCAGCAGCTTGGCCTTGGCAAACCCTGCTTATACCTTC. Amino acids: CASSLALANPAYTF.

The sample holds many counts of this clonotype. CDR3 in DNA: TGCGCCAGCAGCCAAGAAGAGGGTGGAGGGAGTCGATACAATGAGCAGTTCTTC. Its protein product is CASSQEEGGGSRYNEQFF. The chain uses TRBV4-3 and TRBJ2-1, with a tentative D call TRBD2 (6 bases). Trimming pared 0 bases from V and 4 bases from J, leaving 19 bases between. CDR3 size: 18 residues. In germline, CDR1 is LGHNA, CDR2 YSLEER.

CDR3 sequence: CASMRGRTGSYEQYF. Written as DNA, the CDR3 is TGTGCCAGCATGCGAGGACGGACAGGCTCCTACGAGCAGTACTTC. This rearrangement joins TRBV2 to TRBJ2-7, with TRBD1 matching over 7 bases. Germline V lookup: CDR1 SNHLY, CDR2 FYNNEI. This CDR3 comprises 15 residues. After removal of 7 bases from V and 0 bases from J, the junction contained 9 bases not matched to a gene.

Turning to this clonotype: This may stem from a read error, because a much larger clone lies one nucleotide away. The rearrangement links TRBV11-1 to TRBJ2-7; D gene ambiguous. The CDR3 loop spans 14 amino acids. The germline V and J ends were trimmed by 4 bases and 3 bases, with 13 bases remaining between them. The germline V gene has CDR1 SGHAT and CDR2 FQDESV (reference sequence). The CDR3 sequence: CASSSTETFYEQYF. CDR3 nucleotides: TGTGCCAGCAGCTCGACCGAGACTTTCTACGAGCAGTACTTC. Variable domain in full (rest from reference TRBV11-1 and TRBJ2-7): EAEVAQSPRYKITEKSQAVAFWCDPISGHATLYWYRQILGQGPELLVQFQDESVVDDSQLPKDRFSAERLKGVDSTLKIQPAELGDSAMYLCASSSTETFYEQYFGPGTRLTVT.

V usage is TRBV29-1 and J usage is TRBJ2-7, with TRBD2 matching over 10 bases. V lost 2 bases, J lost 1 base, and 5 bases stayed unmatched. Per the germline V gene, CDR1 is SQVTM and CDR2 is ANQGSEA. The CDR3 extends over 15 amino acids. CDR3 DNA: TGCAGCGTTGAACGTTATAGCGGGAGGTCCTACGAGCAGTACTTC. It codes for CSVERYSGRSYEQYF.

The V gene is TRBV9, the J gene TRBJ2-3; 7 bases are shared with TRBD2. Germline trimming cut 4 bases from V and 11 bases from J; bases unmatched to any gene: 16. Germline V gene sequence: CDR1 SGDLS, CDR2 YYNGEE. The CDR3 loop spans 15 amino acids. CDR3 in DNA: TGTGCCAGCAGCCCCCCCCTAGCGGTATACAATGAGCAGTATTTT. Translated: CASSPPLAVYNEQYF.

Note on this clonotype: A read error may be the cause here, since a much bigger clone is one base away. CDR3 nucleotides: TGTGCCAGCAGAGGGGCCCTCGGGGAGACCCAGTACTTC. Protein sequence: CASRGALGETQYF. J is TRBJ2-5 and V is TRBV12-3 or TRBV12-4, with D perhaps matching TRBD1 (5 bases). The CDR3 totals 13 residues. The ends were cut back, 6 bases at V and 5 bases at J, with 13 bases in the middle.

This clonotype was seen many times. The genes are TRBV7-9 and TRBJ2-7; 8 bases align to TRBD1. The V segment lost 1 base and the J segment 0 bases; nucleotides outside the gene matches: 8. The CDR3 is made up of 17 amino acids. CDR1 is SEHNR, CDR2 FQNEAQ, per germline (reference sequence). For the CDR3, the DNA is TGTGCCAGCAGCTTAGTCGGACAGGGCCCAAGCTCCTACGAGCAGTACTTC. It specifies CASSLVGQGPSSYEQYF.

Concerning this clonotype itself: A much larger clone sits a single nucleotide away, making a read error possible. The chain is built from TRBV5-4 and TRBJ2-2; D unresolved. Germline CDR1 and CDR2: SGHNT and YYREEE (reference sequence). The CDR3 has 14 amino acids. V was pared by 3 bases and J by 7 bases, with 13 bases between. The CDR3 sequence: CASSWVPGNGELFF. The CDR3 region has the DNA TGTGCCAGCAGCTGGGTCCCTGGGAACGGGGAGCTGTTTTTT.

With respect to this clonotype: A read error may explain this, as a much larger clone is one base away. The rearrangement links TRBV4-3 to TRBJ2-7; D perhaps matches TRBD2 (6 bases). The V gene lost 2 bases and the J gene lost 3 bases, with 26 bases spanning the gap. The CDR3 totals 19 residues. Germline CDR1 and CDR2: LGHNA and YSLEER. This CDR3 reads CASSQHEPRRDSKLYEQYF. The CDR3 DNA reads TGCGCCAGCAGCCAACACGAACCGAGGAGGGATTCAAAACTCTACGAGCAGTACTTC.

The chain links TRBV20-1 to TRBJ2-1; D possibly corresponds to TRBD2 (6 bases). V was clipped by 3 bases and J by 7 bases, with 25 bases between them. From germline, CDR1 is DFQATT and CDR2 SNEGSKA (reference sequence). CDR3 size: 17 residues. The chain's CDR3 is CSARNPPGTAHRNEQFF. Here the CDR3 DNA reads TGCAGTGCTAGGAACCCCCCCGGGACTGCGCATCGGAATGAGCAGTTCTTC.

A single count supports this clonotype. A much larger clone sits a single nucleotide away, making a read error possible. The gene calls are TRBV20-1 and TRBJ2-1; no clear D. CDR1 DFQATT and CDR2 SNEGSKA come from the germline V gene (reference sequence). Trimming removed 0 bases at V and 8 bases at J, with 14 bases between. The CDR3 has 14 amino acids. CDR3: CSARDDWEIDEQFF. The CDR3 DNA sequence: TGCAGTGCTAGAGACGACTGGGAAATTGATGAGCAGTTCTTC.

The chain has TRBV12-5 and TRBJ1-3; D ambiguous. V lost 0 bases, J lost 3 bases, and 9 bases lay in between. CDR3 size: 15 residues. Germline CDR1 is LGHNT and CDR2 is FRNRAP. CDR3 sequence: CASGLVADYGNTIYF. CDR3 in DNA: TGTGCTAGTGGTTTGGTAGCGGATTATGGAAACACCATATATTTT.

The V call is TRBV24-1, the J call TRBJ1-1; a weak D match, TRBD1 (5 bases). This CDR3 comprises 11 residues. V was pared by 7 bases and J by 8 bases, with 10 bases between. The germline gives CDR1 KGHDR, CDR2 SFDVKD. Here the CDR3 reads CATRAGEEAFF. CDR3 bases: TGTGCCACCAGGGCGGGGGAGGAAGCTTTCTTT.

To note about this clonotype: The junction departs from the called germline gene at one end, perhaps through a read error. CDR3 residues: CASSGPGGSENGQYF. DNA for the CDR3: TGTGCCAGTAGCGGCCCCGGCGGGAGCGAGAACGGGCAGTACTTC. This chain links TRBV9 with TRBJ2-7, with 7 bases matching TRBD2. This CDR3 is built from 15 residues. The V gene's germline CDR1 is SGDLS and CDR2 YYNGEE.

This sequence joins TRBV4-1 and TRBJ2-3, with TRBD2 identical over 10 bases. This CDR3 contains 17 residues. Germline V CDR1 and CDR2: MGHRA, YSYEKL. V was pared by 1 base and J by 0 bases, with 4 bases of the junction left unmatched. CDR3 in amino acids: CASSQVGLAASTDTQYF. CDR3 sequence (DNA): TGCGCCAGCAGCCAAGTAGGACTAGCGGCTAGCACAGATACGCAGTATTTT.